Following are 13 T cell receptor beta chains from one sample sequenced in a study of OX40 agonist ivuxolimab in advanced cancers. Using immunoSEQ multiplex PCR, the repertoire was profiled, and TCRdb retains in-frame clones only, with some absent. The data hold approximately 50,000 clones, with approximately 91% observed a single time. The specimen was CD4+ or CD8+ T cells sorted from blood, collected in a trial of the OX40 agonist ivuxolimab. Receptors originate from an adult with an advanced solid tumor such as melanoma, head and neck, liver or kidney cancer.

CDR3 DNA sequence: TGTGCCAGCTCACCACCGTTGGTAGCGCGCCAAGAGACCCAGTACTTC. Translated: CASSPPLVARQETQYF. V is TRBV18 and J is TRBJ2-5; possibly TRBD2 for D (5 bases). CDR3 length: 16 amino acids. Looked up from germline, CDR1 is KGHSH and CDR2 is LQKENI. The germline V and J ends were trimmed by 0 bases and 1 base, with 12 bases remaining between them.

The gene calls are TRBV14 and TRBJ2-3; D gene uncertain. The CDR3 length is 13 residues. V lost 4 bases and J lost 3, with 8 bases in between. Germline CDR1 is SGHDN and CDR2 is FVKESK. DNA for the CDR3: TGTGCCAGCAGCCCTGCCGGGACAGATACGCAGTATTTT. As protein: CASSPAGTDTQYF.

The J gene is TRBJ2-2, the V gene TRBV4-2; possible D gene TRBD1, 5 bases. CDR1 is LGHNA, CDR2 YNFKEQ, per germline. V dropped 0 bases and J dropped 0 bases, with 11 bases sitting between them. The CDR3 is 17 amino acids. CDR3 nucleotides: TGTGCCAGCAGCCAAGATTGGGGCAGGGCGAACACCGGGGAGCTGTTTTTT. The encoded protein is CASSQDWGRANTGELFF.

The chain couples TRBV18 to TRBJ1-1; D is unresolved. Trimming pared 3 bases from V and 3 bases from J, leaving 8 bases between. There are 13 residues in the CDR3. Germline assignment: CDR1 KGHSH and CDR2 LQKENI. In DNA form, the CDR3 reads TGTGCCAGCTCACCCGGACTTGACACTGAAGCTTTCTTT. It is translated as CASSPGLDTEAFF. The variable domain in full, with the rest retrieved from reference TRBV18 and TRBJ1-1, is NAGVMQNPRHLVRRRGQEARLRCSPMKGHSHVYWYRQLPEEGLKFMVYLQKENIIDESGMPKERFSAEFPKEGPSILRIQQVVRGDSAAYFCASSPGLDTEAFFGQGTRLTVV.

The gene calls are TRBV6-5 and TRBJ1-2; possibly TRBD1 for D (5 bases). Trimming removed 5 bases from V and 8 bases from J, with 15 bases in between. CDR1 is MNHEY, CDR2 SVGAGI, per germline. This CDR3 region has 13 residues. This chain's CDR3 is CASSRQGGRGYTF. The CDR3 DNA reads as TGTGCCAGCAGTCGCCAGGGTGGTAGAGGCTACACCTTC.

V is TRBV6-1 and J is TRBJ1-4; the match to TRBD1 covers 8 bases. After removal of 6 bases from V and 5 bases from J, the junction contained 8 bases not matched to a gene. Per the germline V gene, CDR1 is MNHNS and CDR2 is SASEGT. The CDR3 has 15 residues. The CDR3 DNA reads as TGTGCCAGCAGCGAAAGACAGGGGAGAAATGAAAAACTGTTTTTT. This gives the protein CASSERQGRNEKLFF.

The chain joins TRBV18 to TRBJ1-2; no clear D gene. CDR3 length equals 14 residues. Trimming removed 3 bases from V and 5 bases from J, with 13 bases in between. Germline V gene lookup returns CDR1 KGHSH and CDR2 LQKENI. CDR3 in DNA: TGTGCCAGCTCACCGACTAACGAGGGTTATGGCTACACCTTC. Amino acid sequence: CASSPTNEGYGYTF.

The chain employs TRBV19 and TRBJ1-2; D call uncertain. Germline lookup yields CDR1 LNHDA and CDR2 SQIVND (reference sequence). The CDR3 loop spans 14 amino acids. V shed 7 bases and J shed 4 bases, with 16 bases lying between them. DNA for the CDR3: TGTGCCAGTAAAATCCCAGCAGACGTCTATGGCTACACCTTC. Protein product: CASKIPADVYGYTF. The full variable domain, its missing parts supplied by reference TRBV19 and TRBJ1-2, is DGGITQSPKYLFRKEGQNVTLSCEQNLNHDAMYWYRQDPGQGLRLIYYSQIVNDFQKGDIAEGYSVSREKKESFPLTVTSAQKNPTAFYLCASKIPADVYGYTFGSGTRLTVV.

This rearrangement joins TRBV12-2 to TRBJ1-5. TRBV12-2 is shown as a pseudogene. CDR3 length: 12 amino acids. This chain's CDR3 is CASRLYTQPQHF. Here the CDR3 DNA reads TGTGCAAGTCGCTTATATACTCAGCCCCAGCATTTT.

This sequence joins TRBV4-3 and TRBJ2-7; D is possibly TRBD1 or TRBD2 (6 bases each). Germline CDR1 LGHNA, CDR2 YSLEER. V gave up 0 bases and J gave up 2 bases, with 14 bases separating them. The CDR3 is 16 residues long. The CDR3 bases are TGCGCCAGCAGCCAAGAAGTAGGGGGGACCCCCTACGAGCAGTACTTC. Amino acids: CASSQEVGGTPYEQYF.

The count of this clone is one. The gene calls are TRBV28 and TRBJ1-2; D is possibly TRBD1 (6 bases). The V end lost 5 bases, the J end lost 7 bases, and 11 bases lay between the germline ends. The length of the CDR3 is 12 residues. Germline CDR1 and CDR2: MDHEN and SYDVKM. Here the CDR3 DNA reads TGTGCCAGCAGTCTCGGACAGCGTGGCTACACCTTC. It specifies CASSLGQRGYTF.

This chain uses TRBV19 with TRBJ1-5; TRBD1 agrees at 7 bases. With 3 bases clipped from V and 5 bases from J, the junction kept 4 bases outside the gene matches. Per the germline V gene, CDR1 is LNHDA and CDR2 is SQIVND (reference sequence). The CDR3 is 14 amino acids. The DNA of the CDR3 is TGTGCCAGTAGTATTTGGACAGGAGATCAGCCCCAGCATTTT. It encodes CASSIWTGDQPQHF.

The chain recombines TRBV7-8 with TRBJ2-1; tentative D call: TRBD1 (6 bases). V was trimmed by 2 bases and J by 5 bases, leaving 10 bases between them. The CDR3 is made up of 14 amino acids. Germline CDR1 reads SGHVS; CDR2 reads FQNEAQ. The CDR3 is CASSLRQADNEQFF. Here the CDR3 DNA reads TGTGCCAGCAGCTTACGACAGGCCGACAATGAGCAGTTCTTC.